This T cell receptor (beta chain) was captured by sequencing in a study of a mutant IDH1 vaccine in newly diagnosed glioma. Study background: Treated patients had a mean age of approximately 40 years and a roughly 60% male, 37.5% female split. Radiotherapy, temozolomide, or both had been given previously, and both were given to most.

The repertoire was sequenced with immunoSEQ multiplex PCR; TCRdb's copy has only in-frame clones and lacks some. The data hold 85,000 to 100,000 clones, with 83% observed a single time. The time point was: baseline, week 1 (first vaccination visit). Treatment here: pre-vaccination baseline after standard-of-care therapy. Germline lookup yields CDR1 GTSNPN and CDR2 SVGIG (reference sequence). The CDR3 is 13 residues long. Trimming cost V 7 bases and J 5 bases, with 15 bases left between them. Specimen: PBMCs, collected from a glioma patient treated with radiotherapy, temozolomide or both. The V and J genes are TRBV30 and TRBJ2-1; D not resolved. This TCR was sampled from a woman in her forties or fifties with glioma. CDR3 bases: TGTGCCTACGGTTGGGGAATGAACAATGAGCAGTTCTTC. Residues: CAYGWGMNNEQFF. Supplemented by reference TRBV30 and TRBJ2-1, the full variable domain reads SQTIHQWPATLVQPVGSPLSLECTVEGTSNPNLYWYRQAAGRGLQLLFYSVGIGQISSEVPQNLSASRPQDRQFILSSKKLLLSDSGFYLCAYGWGMNNEQFFGPGTRLTVL.